The clone carrying this TCR beta chain occurred once. What it recognizes is unknown. Produced via immunoSEQ multiplex PCR; TCRdb's table is partial and in-frame only. The sample lists about 1 million clones, around 74% seen once, with about 1.4% in the top ten. V dropped 10 bases and J dropped 5; count of bases not matched to a gene: 7. The CDR3 length is 12 residues. Germline V gives CDR1 ENHRY, CDR2 SYGVKD. The data derive from a study of shared clonotypes between healthy human individuals. Study-level results: Clonotypes shared by all four sorted-subset donors had higher generation probabilities than non-shared clonotypes.

Researchers partitioned CD4+ cells into CD45RA+ naive and CD45RA-negative memory subsets. This clonotype originated in a man aged 18-30 years in good health. Sequencing was done on a sample of memory CD4+ T cells sorted from blood. The subset here: CD45RA-negative fraction. The rearrangement joins TRBV10-3 to TRBJ2-5; 7 nucleotides align to TRBD1. The CDR3 bases are TGTGCCACCTCAGGGACAGAGGAGACCCAGTACTTC. Its protein product is CATSGTEETQYF.